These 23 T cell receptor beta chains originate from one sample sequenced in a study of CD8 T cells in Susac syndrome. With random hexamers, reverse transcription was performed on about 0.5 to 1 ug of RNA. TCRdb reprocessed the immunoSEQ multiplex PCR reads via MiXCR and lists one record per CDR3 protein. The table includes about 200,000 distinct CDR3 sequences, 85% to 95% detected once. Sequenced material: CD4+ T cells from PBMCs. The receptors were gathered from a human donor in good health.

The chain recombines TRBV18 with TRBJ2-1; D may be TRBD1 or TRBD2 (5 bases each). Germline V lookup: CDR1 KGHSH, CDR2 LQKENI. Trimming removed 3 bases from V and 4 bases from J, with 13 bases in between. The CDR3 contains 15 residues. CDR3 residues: CASSPGAATYNEQFF. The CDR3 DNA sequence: TGTGCCAGCTCACCCGGGGCAGCCACATACAATGAGCAGTTCTTC.

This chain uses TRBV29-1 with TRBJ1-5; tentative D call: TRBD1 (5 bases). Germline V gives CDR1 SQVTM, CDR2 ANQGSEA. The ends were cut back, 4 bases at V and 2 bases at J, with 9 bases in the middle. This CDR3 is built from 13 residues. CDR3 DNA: TGCAGCGTTGGAGGAGGGGGCAATCAGCCCCAGCATTTT. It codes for CSVGGGGNQPQHF.

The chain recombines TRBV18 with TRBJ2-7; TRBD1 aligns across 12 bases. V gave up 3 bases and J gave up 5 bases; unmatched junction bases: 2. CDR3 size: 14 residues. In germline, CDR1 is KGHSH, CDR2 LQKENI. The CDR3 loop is CASSPGQGANEQYF. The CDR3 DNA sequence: TGTGCCAGCTCACCGGGACAGGGGGCCAACGAGCAGTACTTC.

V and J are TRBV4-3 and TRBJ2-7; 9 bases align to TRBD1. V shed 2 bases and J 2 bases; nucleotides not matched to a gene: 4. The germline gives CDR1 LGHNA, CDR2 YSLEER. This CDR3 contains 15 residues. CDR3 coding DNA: TGCGCCAGCAGCCAATTGGGGACAGGGACCTACGAGCAGTACTTC. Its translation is CASSQLGTGTYEQYF.

In DNA form, the CDR3 reads TGCGCCAGCAGCCCGACGAGAGATACGCAGTATTTT. As protein: CASSPTRDTQYF. The rearrangement uses TRBV5-1 and TRBJ2-3, with D hard to call. The V and J ends lost 4 bases and 5 bases respectively, with 8 bases between them. The germline CDR1 and CDR2 sequences are SGHRS and YFSETQ. CDR3 length equals 12 residues.

The CDR3 loop reads CASSQDPGDRETQYF. CDR3 nucleotides: TGCGCCAGCAGCCAAGATCCAGGGGACCGAGAGACCCAGTACTTC. The chain employs TRBV4-1 and TRBJ2-5; D perhaps matches TRBD1 (6 bases). The CDR3 totals 15 residues. Trimming shortened V by 0 bases and J by 4 bases, and 12 bases separated the two germline ends. The germline V gene has CDR1 MGHRA and CDR2 YSYEKL.

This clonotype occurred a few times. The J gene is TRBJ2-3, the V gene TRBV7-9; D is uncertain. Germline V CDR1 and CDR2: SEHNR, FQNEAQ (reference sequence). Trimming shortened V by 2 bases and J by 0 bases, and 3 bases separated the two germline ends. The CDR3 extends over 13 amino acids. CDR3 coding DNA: TGTGCCAGCAGCTTATTGAGCACAGATACGCAGTATTTT. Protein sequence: CASSLLSTDTQYF.

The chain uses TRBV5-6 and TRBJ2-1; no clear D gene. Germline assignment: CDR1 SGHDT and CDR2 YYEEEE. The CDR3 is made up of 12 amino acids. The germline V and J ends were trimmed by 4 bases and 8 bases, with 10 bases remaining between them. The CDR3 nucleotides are TGTGCCAGCAGCCTGGACGTAGATGAGCAGTTCTTC. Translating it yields CASSLDVDEQFF.

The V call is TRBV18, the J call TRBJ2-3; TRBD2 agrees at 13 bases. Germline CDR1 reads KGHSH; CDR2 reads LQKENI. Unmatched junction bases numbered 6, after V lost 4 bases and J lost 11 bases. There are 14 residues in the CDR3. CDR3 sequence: CASSQGTSGERQYF. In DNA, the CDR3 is TGTGCCAGCTCACAAGGGACTAGCGGGGAAAGGCAGTATTTT. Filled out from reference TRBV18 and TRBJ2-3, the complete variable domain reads NAGVMQNPRHLVRRRGQEARLRCSPMKGHSHVYWYRQLPEEGLKFMVYLQKENIIDESGMPKERFSAEFPKEGPSILRIQQVVRGDSAAYFCASSQGTSGERQYFGPGTRLTVL.

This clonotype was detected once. The CDR3 loop is CATSSANGRAFF. CDR3 nucleotide sequence: TGTGCCACCAGCAGCGCGAACGGGAGGGCTTTCTTT. This chain joins TRBV15 and TRBJ1-1; D gene uncertain. The V gene's germline CDR1 is LNHNV and CDR2 YYDKDF (reference sequence). Trimming pared 3 bases from V and 11 bases from J, leaving 13 bases between. The CDR3 is 12 residues long.

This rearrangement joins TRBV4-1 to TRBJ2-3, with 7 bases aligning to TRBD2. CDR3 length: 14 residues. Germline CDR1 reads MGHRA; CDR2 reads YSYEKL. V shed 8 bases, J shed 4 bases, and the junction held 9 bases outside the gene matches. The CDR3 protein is CASSTSVPSDTQYF. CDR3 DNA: TGCGCCAGCTCCACTAGCGTTCCGTCAGATACGCAGTATTTT.

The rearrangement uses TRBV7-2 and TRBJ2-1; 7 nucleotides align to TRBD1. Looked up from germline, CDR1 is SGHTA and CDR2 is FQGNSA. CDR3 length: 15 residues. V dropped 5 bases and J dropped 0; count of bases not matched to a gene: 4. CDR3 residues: CASSVTGVSYNEQFF. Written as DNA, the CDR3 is TGTGCCAGCAGCGTTACAGGGGTCTCCTACAATGAGCAGTTCTTC.

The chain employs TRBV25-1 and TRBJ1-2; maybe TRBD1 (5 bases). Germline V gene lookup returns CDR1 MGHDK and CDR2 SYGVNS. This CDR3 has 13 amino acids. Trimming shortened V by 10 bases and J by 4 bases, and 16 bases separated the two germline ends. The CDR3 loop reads CATLSGRSYGYTF. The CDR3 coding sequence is TGTGCCACGCTCTCGGGACGGTCCTATGGCTACACCTTC.

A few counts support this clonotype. CDR3 sequence (DNA): TGTGCCAGCAGCTTGGGACTCCCTGGGACGCAGTATTTT. Its protein is CASSLGLPGTQYF. J is TRBJ2-3 and V is TRBV7-9; possible D gene TRBD2, 6 bases. V was shortened by 3 bases and J by 9 bases, with 13 bases between the two germline ends. Germline lookup yields CDR1 SEHNR and CDR2 FQNEAQ (reference sequence). The CDR3 spans 13 residues.

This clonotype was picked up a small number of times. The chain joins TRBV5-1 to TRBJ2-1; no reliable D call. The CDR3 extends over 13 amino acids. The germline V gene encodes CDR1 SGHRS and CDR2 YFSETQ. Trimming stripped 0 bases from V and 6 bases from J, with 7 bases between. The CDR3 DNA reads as TGCGCCAGCAGCTTGGGCGTGGGCAATGAGCAGTTCTTC. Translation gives CASSLGVGNEQFF. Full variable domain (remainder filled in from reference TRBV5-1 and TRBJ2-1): KAGVTQTPRYLIKTRGQQVTLSCSPISGHRSVSWYQQTPGQGLQFLFEYFSETQRNKGNFPGRFSGRQFSNSRSEMNVSTLELGDSALYLCASSLGVGNEQFFGPGTRLTVL.

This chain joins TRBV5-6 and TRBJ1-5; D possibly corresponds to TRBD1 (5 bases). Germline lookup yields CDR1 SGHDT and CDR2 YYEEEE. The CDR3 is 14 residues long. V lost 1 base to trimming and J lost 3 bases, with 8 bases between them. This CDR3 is CASSLHRNNQPQHF. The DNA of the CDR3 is TGTGCCAGCAGCTTGCACAGGAACAATCAGCCCCAGCATTTT.

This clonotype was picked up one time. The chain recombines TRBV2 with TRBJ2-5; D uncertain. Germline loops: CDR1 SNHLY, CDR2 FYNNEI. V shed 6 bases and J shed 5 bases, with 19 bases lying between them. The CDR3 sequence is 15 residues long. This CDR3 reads CASREAGITRETQYF. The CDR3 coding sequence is TGTGCCAGCAGAGAGGCTGGGATTACTCGGGAGACCCAGTACTTC.

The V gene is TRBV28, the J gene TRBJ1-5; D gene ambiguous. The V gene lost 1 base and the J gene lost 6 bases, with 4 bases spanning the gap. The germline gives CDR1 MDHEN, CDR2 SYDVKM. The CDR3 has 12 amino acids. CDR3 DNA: TGTGCCAGCAGTTTATTTGTTCAGCCCCAGCATTTT. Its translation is CASSLFVQPQHF.

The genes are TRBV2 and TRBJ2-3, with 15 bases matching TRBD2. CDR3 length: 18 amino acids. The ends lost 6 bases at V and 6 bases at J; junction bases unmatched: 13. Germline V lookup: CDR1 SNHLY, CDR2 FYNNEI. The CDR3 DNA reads TGTGCCAGCAGGGCCGGGACTAGCGGGGGGCCGCGGGCGGATACGCAGTATTTT. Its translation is CASRAGTSGGPRADTQYF.

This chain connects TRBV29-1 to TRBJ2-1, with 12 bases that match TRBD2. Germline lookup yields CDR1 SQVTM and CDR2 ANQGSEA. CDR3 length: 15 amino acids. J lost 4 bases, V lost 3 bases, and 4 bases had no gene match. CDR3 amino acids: CSVDRLAGEYNEQFF. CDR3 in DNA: TGCAGCGTTGATCGACTAGCGGGAGAATACAATGAGCAGTTCTTC.

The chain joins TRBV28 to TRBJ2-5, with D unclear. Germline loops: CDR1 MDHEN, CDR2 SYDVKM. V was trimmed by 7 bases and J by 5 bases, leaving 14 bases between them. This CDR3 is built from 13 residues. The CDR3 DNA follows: TGTGCCAGCATTGGTGGCCTAATGGAGACCCAGTACTTC. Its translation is CASIGGLMETQYF.

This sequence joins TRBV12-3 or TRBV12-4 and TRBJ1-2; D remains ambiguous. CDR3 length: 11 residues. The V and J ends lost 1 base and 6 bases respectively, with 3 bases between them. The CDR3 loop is CASSLVDGYTF. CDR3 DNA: TGTGCCAGCAGTTTAGTCGATGGCTACACCTTC.

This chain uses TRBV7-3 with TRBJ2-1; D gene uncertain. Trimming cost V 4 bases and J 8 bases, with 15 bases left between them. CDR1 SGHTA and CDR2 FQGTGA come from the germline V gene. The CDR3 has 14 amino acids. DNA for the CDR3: TGTGCCAGCAGCTCCTTCGACCTAAAACATGAGCAGTTCTTC. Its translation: CASSSFDLKHEQFF.